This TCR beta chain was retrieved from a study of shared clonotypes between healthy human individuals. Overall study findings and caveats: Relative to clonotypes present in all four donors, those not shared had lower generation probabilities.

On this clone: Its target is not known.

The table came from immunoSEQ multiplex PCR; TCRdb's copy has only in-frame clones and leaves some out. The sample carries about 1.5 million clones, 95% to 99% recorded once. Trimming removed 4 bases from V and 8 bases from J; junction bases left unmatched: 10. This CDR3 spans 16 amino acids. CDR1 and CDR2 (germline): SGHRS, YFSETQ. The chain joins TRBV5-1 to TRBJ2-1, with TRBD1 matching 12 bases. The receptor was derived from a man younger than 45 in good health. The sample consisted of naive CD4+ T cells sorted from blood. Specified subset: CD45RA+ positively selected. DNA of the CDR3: TGCGCCAGCAGCAGGATCGGGACAGGGGGCTGGCATGAGCAGTTCTTC. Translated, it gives CASSRIGTGGWHEQFF.